This TCR beta chain stems from a study of blood T cell repertoires in COVID-19. Study details: Collection of acute and convalescent COVID-19 samples took place in the United States, Italy and Spain. The analysed material was cDNA or gDNA that came from T cells, B-cell-depleted T cells, or PBMCs.

TCRdb's table, derived via immunoSEQ multiplex PCR, lists solely in-frame clones and lacks some. Of approximately 190,000 clones listed, 84% were seen once; the top ten hold roughly a fifth. Trimming at V came to 5 bases and at J to 8 bases, leaving 8 bases not matched to a gene. CDR3 length equals 14 residues. Germline lookup yields CDR1 MDHEN and CDR2 SYDVKM. Sequencing used peripheral blood. This rearrangement joins TRBV28 to TRBJ2-1; 8 nucleotides agree with TRBD1. The TCR originated in a human donor in a cohort sampled during active COVID-19. CDR3 sequence reads: CASSGQGASDEQFF. The CDR3 nucleotides are TGTGCCAGCAGTGGCCAGGGGGCTTCGGATGAGCAGTTCTTC.